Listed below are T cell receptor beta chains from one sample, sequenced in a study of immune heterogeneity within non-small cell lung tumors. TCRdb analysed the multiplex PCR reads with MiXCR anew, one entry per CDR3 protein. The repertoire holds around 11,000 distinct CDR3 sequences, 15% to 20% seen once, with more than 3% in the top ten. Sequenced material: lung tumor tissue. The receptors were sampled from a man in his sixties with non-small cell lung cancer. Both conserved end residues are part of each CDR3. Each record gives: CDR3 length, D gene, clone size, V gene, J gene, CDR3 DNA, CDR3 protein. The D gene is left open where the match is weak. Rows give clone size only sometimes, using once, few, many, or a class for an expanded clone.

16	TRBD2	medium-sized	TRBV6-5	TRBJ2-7	TGTGCCAGCAGTTACCCGGGAGCGGGAGTGAGGAACGAGCAGTACTTC	CASSYPGAGVRNEQYF
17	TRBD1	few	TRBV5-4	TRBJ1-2	TGTGCCAGCAGTCCTCCGGGACAGGGTATCTTTAACTATGGCTACACCTTC	CASSPPGQGIFNYGYTF
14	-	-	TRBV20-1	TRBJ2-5	TGCAGTGCTAGAGAGCGGCAGGCGTTAGAGACCCAGTACTTC	CSARERQALETQYF
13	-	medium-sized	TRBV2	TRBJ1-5	TGTGCCAGCAGTGAGACAGCCACTCAGCCCCAGCATTTT	CASSETATQPQHF
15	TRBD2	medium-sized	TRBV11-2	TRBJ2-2	TGTGCCAGCAGCACCCGGGGGGGGAACACCGGGGAGCTGTTTTTT	CASSTRGGNTGELFF
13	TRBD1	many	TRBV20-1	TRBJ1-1	TGCAGTGCCAGGACAGGGGGCAACACTGAAGCTTTCTTT	CSARTGGNTEAFF
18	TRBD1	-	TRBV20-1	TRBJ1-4	TGCAGTGCTAGACTCCTTAATCCGGGACAGGGGGTAAATGAAAAACTGTTTTTT	CSARLLNPGQGVNEKLFF
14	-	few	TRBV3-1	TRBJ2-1	TGTGCCAGCAGGTCGACTGGGACTGGGAGTGAGCAGTTCTTC	CASRSTGTGSEQFF
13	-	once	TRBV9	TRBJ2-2	TGTGCCAGCAGCGTAGACCTAACCGGGGAGCTGTTTTTT	CASSVDLTGELFF
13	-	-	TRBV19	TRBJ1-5	TGTGCCAGCAGCCATGGAGCGGGTCCGTCCCAGCATTTT	CASSHGAGPSQHF
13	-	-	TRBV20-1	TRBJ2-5	TGCAGTGCTACAGGCCTGGGGCAAGAGACCCAGTACTTC	CSATGLGQETQYF
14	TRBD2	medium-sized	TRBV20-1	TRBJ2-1	TGCAGTGCTAGCGGGAGGAGCTCCTACAATGAGCAGTTCTTC	CSASGRSSYNEQFF
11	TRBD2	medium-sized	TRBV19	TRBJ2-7	TGTGCCAGTAGTCCCGGGAGGGAGCAGTACTTC	CASSPGREQYF
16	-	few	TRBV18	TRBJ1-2	TGTGCCAGCTCACCAGGGCAGGGCGAGACTACCTATGGCTACACCTTC	CASSPGQGETTYGYTF
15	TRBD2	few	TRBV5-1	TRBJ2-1	TGCGCCAGCAGCTTGGGACTAGCGGGAAGGGGTGAGCAGTTCTTC	CASSLGLAGRGEQFF
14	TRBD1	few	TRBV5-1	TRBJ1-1	TGCGCCAGCAGCTCGGACAGGCGGAACACTGAAGCTTTCTTT	CASSSDRRNTEAFF
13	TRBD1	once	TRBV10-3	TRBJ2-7	TGTGCCACCACGGACAGGGTGGGCCACGAGCAGTACTTC	CATTDRVGHEQYF
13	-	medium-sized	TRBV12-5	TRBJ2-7	TGTGCTAGTGGTCCGCTCAGAGCCTACGAGCAGTACTTC	CASGPLRAYEQYF
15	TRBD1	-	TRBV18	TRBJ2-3	TGTGCCAGCTCACCTATGACAGGGATGACAGATACGCAGTATTTT	CASSPMTGMTDTQYF
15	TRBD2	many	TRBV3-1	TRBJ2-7	TGTGCCAGCAGTCTTAGTAGCGGGAGGAGATACGAGCAGTACTTC	CASSLSSGRRYEQYF
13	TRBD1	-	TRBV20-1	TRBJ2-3	TGCAGTGCTGCGGACAGGGGGTCAGATACGCAGTATTTT	CSAADRGSDTQYF
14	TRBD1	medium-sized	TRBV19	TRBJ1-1	TGTGCCAGTAATCAACAGGGGAGAGGAACTGAAGCTTTCTTT	CASNQQGRGTEAFF